The 21 T cell receptor beta chains given below trace back to one sample, sequenced in a study of Graves' ophthalmopathy and Graves' hyperthyroidism. CDR3 regions of TCR beta were amplified from RNA transcripts. RT-PCR was first run with HTBI primers, then multiplex PCR in a second round. From the multiplex PCR reads, TCRdb called clonotypes with MiXCR, one entry per CDR3 protein. The sample consists of about 660,000 distinct CDR3 sequences, approximately 39% of them appearing once. The material sequenced was peripheral blood. The receptors stem from an adult man with Graves' ophthalmopathy.

This rearrangement joins TRBV5-6 to TRBJ1-1; no clear D gene. From germline, CDR1 is SGHDT and CDR2 YYEEEE. The CDR3 totals 15 residues. Deletions cut 1 base from V and 1 base from J, with 11 bases between. The CDR3, as DNA: TGTGCCAGCAGCTTGAGGCCAGGCCCGAACACTGAAGCTTTCTTT. As protein: CASSLRPGPNTEAFF.

This clonotype was counted between two and nine times. The chain combines TRBV6-6 with TRBJ1-5, with D perhaps matching TRBD1 (6 bases). This CDR3 spans 12 amino acids. Germline V lookup: CDR1 MNHNY, CDR2 SVGAGI (reference sequence). The V end lost 10 bases, the J end lost 6 bases, and 13 bases lay between the germline ends. CDR3: CAIRHRVQPQHF. In nucleotides, the CDR3 is TGTGCCATCAGGCACAGGGTTCAGCCCCAGCATTTT.

The chain joins TRBV20-1 to TRBJ2-7, with 10 bases aligning to TRBD1. The CDR3 totals 14 residues. The germline CDR1 and CDR2 sequences are DFQATT and SNEGSKA (reference sequence). Trimming at V came to 3 bases and at J to 3 bases, leaving 5 bases not matched to a gene. The CDR3 region is CSARGDRGYYEQYF. The CDR3 DNA follows: TGCAGTGCTAGGGGGGACAGGGGCTACTACGAGCAGTACTTC.

For this clonotype: Possible read error: a much larger clone is one base away. This chain uses TRBV11-2 with TRBJ2-7; unclear D gene. The germline V and J ends were trimmed by 5 bases and 7 bases, with 18 bases remaining between them. This CDR3 comprises 14 residues. In germline, CDR1 is SGHAT, CDR2 FQNNGV. CDR3 sequence (DNA): TGTGCCAGCAGCCATTCCGGATCCGGGCGTGAGCAGTACTTC. Translating gives CASSHSGSGREQYF.

The chain recombines TRBV19 with TRBJ1-3; D is possibly TRBD1 (5 bases). Germline CDR1 LNHDA, CDR2 SQIVND (reference sequence). CDR3 size: 13 residues. V was pared by 9 bases and J by 8 bases, with 17 bases between. The CDR3 spells CASREGYGYTIYF. For the CDR3, the DNA is TGTGCCAGCAGGGAGGGCTATGGCTACACCATATATTTT.

For this clonotype: Compared with germline, one end of the junction differs, possibly owing to a read error. This chain connects TRBV7-2 to TRBJ1-6; no clear D gene. Germline V gives CDR1 SGHTA, CDR2 FQGNSA. The CDR3 is 15 residues long. The CDR3 loop is CASSLHSASNSPLHF. The DNA of the CDR3 is TGTGCCAGCAGCTTGCACAGCGCCAGTAATTCGCCCCTCCACTTT.

This clonotype was observed many times. The chain carries TRBV6-5 and TRBJ2-7, with 8 bases matching TRBD2. Germline CDR1 and CDR2: MNHEY and SVGAGI. The trim removed 2 bases at V and 0 bases at J, leaving 3 bases unmatched. This CDR3 contains 15 residues. CDR3 coding DNA: TGTGCCAGCAGTTACCTTACTAGCGGCTCCTACGAGCAGTACTTC. It encodes CASSYLTSGSYEQYF.

This clonotype has at least ten counts. V usage is TRBV10-3 and J usage is TRBJ2-5; no clear D. V was pared by 8 bases and J by 2 bases, with 12 bases between. This CDR3 is 13 amino acids long. CDR1 ENHRY and CDR2 SYGVKD come from the germline V gene. CDR3 region: CAIAVGWQETQYF. The CDR3 DNA reads as TGTGCCATCGCGGTGGGGTGGCAAGAGACCCAGTACTTC.

The CDR3 DNA reads as TGCGCTACTGAAGCAGGGGGCACTGAAGCTTTCTTT. It translates to CATEAGGTEAFF. The chain has TRBV29-1 and TRBJ1-1; TRBD1 matches at 7 bases. Germline V gene data show CDR1 as SQVTM and CDR2 as ANQGSEA. The CDR3 covers 12 residues.

This clonotype was observed at least ten times. The chain carries TRBV7-8 and TRBJ1-1; no definite D call. Trimming took off 6 bases at V and 3 bases at J, with 11 bases between the two ends. This CDR3 comprises 13 residues. The germline V gene has CDR1 SGHVS and CDR2 FQNEAQ. The CDR3 reads CASRETKDTEAFF. As DNA, the CDR3 is TGTGCCAGCAGGGAAACAAAAGACACTGAAGCTTTCTTT.

As regards this clonotype: It is likely a read error, because the conserved phenylalanine at the end of the CDR3 is missing. V is TRBV19 and J is TRBJ1-1; D unresolved. V was pared by 8 bases and J by 7 bases, with 11 bases between. CDR3 length: 11 amino acids. The V gene's germline CDR1 is LNHDA and CDR2 SQIVND (reference sequence). The CDR3: CASASGDEAFS. The CDR3 DNA reads TGTGCCAGTGCTTCGGGAGATGAAGCTTTCTCT.

CDR3 sequence reads: CASSVERTGRSGNTIYF. Written as DNA, the CDR3 is TGTGCCAGCAGCGTAGAGAGGACAGGCCGCTCTGGAAACACCATATATTTT. This rearrangement joins TRBV9 to TRBJ1-3; 7 positions match TRBD1. Per the germline V gene, CDR1 is SGDLS and CDR2 is YYNGEE. There are 17 residues in the CDR3. Germline trimming cut 0 bases from V and 0 bases from J; bases unmatched to any gene: 6.

This clonotype was observed at least ten times. The V call is TRBV6-6, the J call TRBJ1-1; D is undetermined. CDR1 is MNHNY and CDR2 is SVGAGI in the germline V gene (reference sequence). The CDR3 spans 13 residues. Trimming took off 7 bases at V and 5 bases at J, with 14 bases between the two ends. The CDR3 coding sequence is TGTGCCAGCACCCCTGGGAGGCTTACTGAAGCTTTCTTT. Protein sequence: CASTPGRLTEAFF.

This chain uses TRBV20-1 with TRBJ2-7; D uncertain. CDR3 size: 14 residues. The V end was cut by 0 bases, the J end by 4 bases, with 13 bases between. Germline CDR1 DFQATT, CDR2 SNEGSKA (reference sequence). CDR3 region: CSAREDTSPYEQYF. In nucleotides, the CDR3 is TGCAGTGCTAGAGAAGACACTTCCCCTTACGAGCAGTACTTC.

The chain employs TRBV7-3 and TRBJ2-5; D unclear. CDR3 length equals 14 residues. Trimming took 4 bases from V and 5 from J, leaving 14 bases between them. CDR1 is SGHTA, CDR2 FQGTGA, per germline. For the CDR3, the DNA is TGTGCCAGCAGCTCGCGTGGGTTATCGGAGACCCAGTACTTC. Translation gives CASSSRGLSETQYF. Filled out from reference TRBV7-3 and TRBJ2-5, the complete variable domain reads GAGVSQTPSNKVTEKGKYVELRCDPISGHTALYWYRQSLGQGPEFLIYFQGTGAADDSGLPNDRFFAVRPEGSVSTLKIQRTERGDSAVYLCASSSRGLSETQYFGPGTRLLVL.

This clonotype was observed a few times. V is TRBV6-6 and J is TRBJ2-7; D may be TRBD2 (6 bases). Trimming shortened V by 1 base and J by 3 bases, and 7 bases separated the two germline ends. CDR1 and CDR2 from the germline V gene are MNHNY and SVGAGI (reference sequence). This CDR3 has 13 amino acids. As DNA, the CDR3 is TGTGCCAGCAGTTACTTGGAGGGCTACGAGCAGTACTTC. As protein: CASSYLEGYEQYF.

This clonotype turned up a few times. V and J are TRBV7-9 and TRBJ2-7, with TRBD1 identical over 11 bases. The CDR3 sequence is 16 residues long. Losses at the gene ends were 5 bases for V and 5 bases for J; bases not matched to a gene: 11. CDR1 and CDR2 from the germline V gene are SEHNR and FQNEAQ (reference sequence). CDR3 residues: CASSQAPGTGGDEQYF. CDR3 DNA: TGTGCCAGCAGCCAAGCCCCCGGGACAGGGGGGGACGAGCAGTACTTC.

This sequence joins TRBV7-2 and TRBJ1-5; TRBD1 is a possible D gene (5 bases). Germline loops: CDR1 SGHTA, CDR2 FQGNSA. V was trimmed by 1 base and J by 7 bases, leaving 11 bases between them. The CDR3 sequence is 14 residues long. CDR3 region: CASSLVKGRQPQHF. CDR3 sequence (DNA): TGTGCCAGCAGCTTAGTAAAGGGACGACAGCCCCAGCATTTT.

With regard to this clonotype: A much larger clone is a single base away; this may be a read error. This chain connects TRBV7-2 to TRBJ1-1, with unresolved D. The CDR3 consists of 13 residues. Trimming shortened V by 6 bases and J by 2 bases, and 10 bases separated the two germline ends. CDR1 and CDR2 from the germline V gene are SGHTA and FQGNSA. The CDR3 DNA reads as TGTGCCAGCAGGTTATGGAGAAACACTGAAGCTTTCTTT. Amino acid sequence: CASRLWRNTEAFF.

This clonotype was observed a handful of times. CDR3 loop: CASSSSASRGNSPLHF. The DNA of the CDR3 is TGTGCCAGCAGTTCCTCTGCGAGCAGGGGTAATTCACCCCTCCACTTT. The V and J genes are TRBV12-3 or TRBV12-4 and TRBJ1-6, with a possible D match to TRBD1 (6 bases). With 4 bases removed from V and 6 bases from J, the gap between germline ends came to 16 bases. The CDR3 covers 16 residues.

The chain has TRBV29-1 and TRBJ1-2; possibly TRBD1 for D (5 bases). CDR1 SQVTM and CDR2 ANQGSEA come from the germline V gene. V was trimmed by 7 bases and J by 5 bases, leaving 11 bases between them. This CDR3 has 11 amino acids. CDR3 sequence: CSARGLYGYTF. As DNA, the CDR3 is TGCAGCGCAAGGGGACTTTATGGCTACACCTTC.